Shown below are 14 T cell receptor beta chains from a single sample sequenced in a study of neurological immune-mediated disorders. TCRdb reanalysed the 5' RACE reads using MiXCR and keeps one entry per CDR3 protein. The table lists 18,000 or so distinct CDR3 sequences, 11% to 15% of them singletons. The sample was CD4+ T cells from blood. The receptor set was obtained from a woman aged 60-70 years with HTLV-1-associated myelopathy (HAM/TSP).

This clonotype was counted at least ten times. V usage is TRBV7-2 and J usage is TRBJ1-1; TRBD1 matches 12 bases. Per germline, CDR1 SGHTA and CDR2 FQGNSA. There are 15 residues in the CDR3. J gave up 3 bases and V 5 bases, and 4 bases lay outside the gene matches. The CDR3 DNA follows: TGTGCCAGCAGCATGGGGACAGGGGGCGACACTGAAGCTTTCTTT. This codes for CASSMGTGGDTEAFF.

Many counts were recorded for this clonotype. The rearrangement links TRBV27 to TRBJ2-7; tentative D call: TRBD1 (6 bases). The ends were cut back, 5 bases at V and 2 bases at J, with 13 bases in the middle. The CDR3 extends over 14 amino acids. Per germline, CDR1 MNHEY and CDR2 SMNVEV (reference sequence). In DNA, the CDR3 is TGTGCCAGCAGTGCTGGGGACAAAGCCTACGAGCAGTACTTC. Protein sequence: CASSAGDKAYEQYF.

The chain recombines TRBV5-1 with TRBJ2-3, with 11 bases matching TRBD1. There are 16 residues in the CDR3. CDR1 SGHRS and CDR2 YFSETQ come from the germline V gene. V was pared by 4 bases and J by 6 bases, with 10 bases of the junction left unmatched. The CDR3 region is CASSQTGQGVSDTQYF. The DNA for the CDR3 is TGCGCCAGCAGCCAAACGGGACAGGGGGTCTCGGATACGCAGTATTTT.

The rearrangement uses TRBV6-2 or TRBV6-3 and TRBJ2-2; TRBD2 matches at 14 bases. CDR3 length equals 17 residues. Trimming removed 6 bases from V and 5 bases from J; junction bases left unmatched: 8. Germline CDR1 and CDR2: MNHEY and SVGEGT. The CDR3 DNA is TGTGCCAGCAGAAGGACTAGCGGGAGGTCTAGGACCGGGGAGCTGTTTTTT. This gives the protein CASRRTSGRSRTGELFF.

Of note for this clonotype: The limits of the CDR3 on the DNA are not certain, so only TCRdb's listed CDR3 is given. The V call is TRBV5-1, the J call TRBJ2-1; no DNA check was done on the table's D call, TRBD2. The CDR3 sequence runs 21 residues, both termini included. Per germline, CDR1 SGHRS and CDR2 YFSETQ. The CDR3 protein is CASSFYICSARPSGRTNEQFF.

Points on this clonotype: A much larger clonotype is one base distant, so this may be a read error. The chain recombines TRBV19 with TRBJ1-1; no clear D gene. The CDR3 length is 14 residues. Germline lookup yields CDR1 LNHDA and CDR2 SQIVND (reference sequence). Trimming cost V 6 bases and J 1 base, with 12 bases left between them. The CDR3 spells CASSLGSRNTEAFF. The CDR3 nucleotides read TGTGCCAGTAGCCTCGGGAGTAGGAACACTGAAGCTTTCTTT.

This clonotype came up many times. This sequence joins TRBV7-2 and TRBJ1-4; D possibly corresponds to TRBD1 (6 bases). Germline values: CDR1 SGHTA, CDR2 FQGNSA. Trimming left V 5 bases short and J 7 bases short, with 17 bases between. The CDR3 has 15 residues. CDR3 sequence reads: CASSLVRGAGEKLFF. The DNA of the CDR3 is TGTGCCAGCAGCCTAGTTAGGGGGGCAGGTGAAAAACTGTTTTTT.

This clonotype is medium-sized (0.01 to 0.1%) by share. A read error may produce the germline difference seen at one junction end. The chain joins TRBV6-6 to TRBJ1-3, with a tentative D call TRBD1 (5 bases). The CDR3 runs 16 residues. Germline loops: CDR1 MNHNY, CDR2 SVGAGI (reference sequence). CDR3 nucleotide sequence: TGTGTCAGCAGTTATACAGGCGCTGGTTCTGGAAACACCATATATTTT. Translated: CVSSYTGAGSGNTIYF.

This clonotype was counted many times. The chain carries TRBV2 and TRBJ2-3, with 10 bases fitting TRBD2. V lost 6 bases to trimming and J lost 6 bases; unmatched junction nucleotides: 6. Germline V gives CDR1 SNHLY, CDR2 FYNNEI. The CDR3 totals 14 residues. The CDR3 DNA sequence: TGTGCCAGCAGAGCTAGCGGGGGTTGGGATACGCAGTATTTT. It translates to CASRASGGWDTQYF.

The chain uses TRBV20-1 and TRBJ2-2, with D perhaps being TRBD1 or TRBD2 (5 bases each). Germline CDR1 and CDR2: DFQATT and SNEGSKA (reference sequence). Trimming pared 3 bases from V and 8 bases from J, leaving 10 bases between. CDR3 length: 12 residues. The CDR3 protein is CSARGDGGELFF. The CDR3 DNA reads as TGCAGTGCTAGGGGGGACGGAGGGGAGCTGTTTTTT.

In this sample, this clonotype turned up many times. This chain joins TRBV12-3 or TRBV12-4 and TRBJ1-3, with 10 nucleotides matching TRBD1. V lost 6 bases to trimming and J lost 4 bases; unmatched junction nucleotides: 0. There are 13 residues in the CDR3. The CDR3 spells CASRTGGGNTIYF. In DNA form, the CDR3 reads TGTGCCAGCAGGACAGGGGGCGGAAACACCATATATTTT.

The sample holds many counts of this clonotype. The chain joins TRBV15 to TRBJ2-1; 10 bases line up with TRBD1. Germline CDR1 reads LNHNV; CDR2 reads YYDKDF (reference sequence). The CDR3 runs 14 residues. Unmatched junction bases numbered 3, after V lost 5 bases and J lost 5 bases. CDR3 protein: CATSLDRGNNEQFF. In nucleotides, the CDR3 is TGTGCCACCAGCTTGGACAGGGGGAACAATGAGCAGTTCTTC.

Ten or more counts support this clonotype. The rearrangement uses TRBV5-1 and TRBJ1-4, with no clear D. V lost 2 bases to trimming and J lost 6 bases, with 8 bases between them. The germline CDR1 and CDR2 sequences are SGHRS and YFSETQ. CDR3 size: 13 residues. CDR3 in DNA: TGCGCCAGCAGCTTCGAGGTGGATGAAAAACTGTTTTTT. This translates into CASSFEVDEKLFF.

This clonotype showed up just a few times. V usage is TRBV5-5 and J usage is TRBJ2-4; D remains unclear. CDR1 is SGHKS and CDR2 is YYEKEE in the germline V gene (reference sequence). Trimming left V 4 bases short and J 3 bases short, with 14 bases between. The CDR3 length is 15 residues. The CDR3 DNA sequence: TGTGCCAGCAGCCGATATCCCCACGTCAAAAACATTCAGTACTTC. It encodes CASSRYPHVKNIQYF.